Below, 21 T cell receptor beta chains from the same sample are listed, as sequenced in a study of siplizumab effects on memory and regulatory T cells. Profiling relied on immunoSEQ multiplex PCR, and the TCRdb table lists in-frame clones only, not all of them. The sample records around 100,000 clones, around 94% being singletons. Sequenced material: non-Treg CD4+ T cells sorted from blood. The receptors derive from a human donor in good health.

The chain is built from TRBV4-1 and TRBJ2-6; 7 nucleotides align to TRBD1. Germline V gene data show CDR1 as MGHRA and CDR2 as YSYEKL. The CDR3 extends over 19 amino acids. Trimming took 4 bases from V and 2 from J; bases not matched to a gene: 14. Here the CDR3 DNA reads TGCGCCAGCAGCCCCCGCCCCAAGACAGGGAATACTGGGGCCAACGTCCTGACTTTC. Translation: CASSPRPKTGNTGANVLTF.

The chain couples TRBV27 to TRBJ1-5, with TRBD1 matching 7 bases. The germline V gene encodes CDR1 MNHEY and CDR2 SMNVEV (reference sequence). J was trimmed by 5 bases and V by 4 bases; bases with no gene match: 2. The CDR3 spans 13 residues. The CDR3, as DNA: TGTGCCAGCAGTTCGACAGGGTATCAGCCCCAGCATTTT. Residues: CASSSTGYQPQHF.

The chain has TRBV6-1 and TRBJ2-3; possible D gene TRBD2, 6 bases. Between the trimmed V and J ends, which lost 8 bases and 0 bases, there was a span of 15 bases. The CDR3 extends over 15 amino acids. Germline assignment: CDR1 MNHNS and CDR2 SASEGT. The CDR3 spells CASSGGARSTDTQYF. The CDR3 DNA reads TGTGCCAGCTCAGGAGGGGCGAGAAGCACAGATACGCAGTATTTT.

The chain couples TRBV27 to TRBJ2-2; D call uncertain. The V end lost 7 bases, the J end lost 1 base, and 7 bases lay between the germline ends. Germline V CDR1 and CDR2: MNHEY, SMNVEV (reference sequence). CDR3 length: 13 amino acids. The CDR3 is CASTPVNTGELFF. The CDR3 DNA sequence: TGTGCCAGCACCCCGGTGAACACCGGGGAGCTGTTTTTT.

The chain combines TRBV28 with TRBJ1-1; D is undetermined. Germline V gene lookup returns CDR1 MDHEN and CDR2 SYDVKM. V lost 7 bases and J 3 bases, leaving 6 bases between the germline ends. The CDR3 covers 11 residues. The CDR3 is CASIAYTEAFF. The CDR3 nucleotides read TGTGCCAGCATCGCTTACACTGAAGCTTTCTTT.

The V call is TRBV11-2, the J call TRBJ1-4; D is undetermined. The CDR3 contains 15 residues. The V and J ends lost 4 bases and 8 bases respectively, with 17 bases between them. The germline V gene has CDR1 SGHAT and CDR2 FQNNGV. CDR3 in amino acids: CASSSVPTGGEKLFF. The CDR3 region has the DNA TGTGCCAGCAGCTCAGTACCCACCGGAGGGGAAAAACTGTTTTTT.

This clone was counted only a few times. The V call is TRBV27, the J call TRBJ1-5, with D possibly being TRBD1 (5 bases). CDR1 is MNHEY, CDR2 SMNVEV, per germline (reference sequence). V lost 4 bases and J lost 1, with 8 bases in between. CDR3 size: 14 residues. CDR3 bases: TGTGCCAGCAGTTACGGGGGGAGCAATCAGCCCCAGCATTTT. This translates into CASSYGGSNQPQHF.

The chain links TRBV27 to TRBJ2-1; D remains unclear. Trimming took off 2 bases at V and 11 bases at J, with 13 bases between the two ends. This CDR3 region has 13 residues. Germline CDR1 is MNHEY and CDR2 is SMNVEV (reference sequence). CDR3 in DNA: TGTGCCAGCAGTTTACCTCCTACGGCACAGCAGTTCTTC. It encodes CASSLPPTAQQFF.

This chain links TRBV7-2 with TRBJ1-2; perhaps TRBD1 as D (5 bases). V was shortened by 5 bases and J by 4 bases, with 8 bases between the two germline ends. Looked up from germline, CDR1 is SGHTA and CDR2 is FQGNSA. The CDR3 extends over 12 amino acids. The CDR3 DNA reads as TGTGCCAGCAGCGGGGCTGGCTATGGCTACACCTTC. This codes for CASSGAGYGYTF.

The genes are TRBV4-1 and TRBJ2-1, with D tentatively TRBD2 (6 bases). This CDR3 spans 14 amino acids. The V end lost 0 bases, the J end lost 8 bases, and 11 bases lay between the germline ends. CDR1 is MGHRA and CDR2 is YSYEKL in the germline V gene. The DNA for the CDR3 is TGCGCCAGCAGCCAAGAGTGGACTAAGGATGAGCAGTTCTTC. It codes for CASSQEWTKDEQFF.

The rearrangement joins TRBV5-1 to TRBJ2-2, with D perhaps TRBD2 (6 bases). This CDR3 has 13 residues. CDR1 is SGHRS, CDR2 YFSETQ, per germline. Trimming stripped 8 bases from V and 3 bases from J, with 11 bases between. The DNA for the CDR3 is TGCGCCAGTCGGGACTTCTACACCGGGGAGCTGTTTTTT. Translating it yields CASRDFYTGELFF. Full variable domain (missing parts from reference TRBV5-1 and TRBJ2-2): KAGVTQTPRYLIKTRGQQVTLSCSPISGHRSVSWYQQTPGQGLQFLFEYFSETQRNKGNFPGRFSGRQFSNSRSEMNVSTLELGDSALYLCASRDFYTGELFFGEGSRLTVL.

The rearrangement uses TRBV19 and TRBJ1-5; 9 positions match TRBD1. V lost 5 bases to trimming and J lost 7 bases; unmatched junction nucleotides: 9. CDR3 length: 15 amino acids. Germline V lookup: CDR1 LNHDA, CDR2 SQIVND (reference sequence). The CDR3 loop is CASSVSIGTGQPQHF. The CDR3 coding sequence is TGTGCCAGTAGTGTCAGTATAGGGACAGGGCAGCCCCAGCATTTT.

The V call is TRBV18, the J call TRBJ1-5; no firm D call. Germline CDR1 and CDR2: KGHSH and LQKENI. V was pared by 4 bases and J by 0 bases, with 13 bases between. The CDR3 contains 16 residues. CDR3 amino acids: CASSLQDGNSNQPQHF. CDR3 DNA sequence: TGTGCCAGCTCACTCCAGGACGGTAATAGCAATCAGCCCCAGCATTTT.

The chain is built from TRBV12-5 and TRBJ1-2; D may be TRBD1 (6 bases). The CDR3 contains 16 residues. V lost 0 bases and J lost 0, with 11 bases in between. Per the germline V gene, CDR1 is LGHNT and CDR2 is FRNRAP. The CDR3 DNA reads TGTGCTAGTGGTTTGGTAACCTGGACAGCTAACTATGGCTACACCTTC. Protein sequence: CASGLVTWTANYGYTF.

The J gene is TRBJ1-3, the V gene TRBV11-2; 10 bases align to TRBD1. This CDR3 has 16 residues. V gave up 2 bases and J gave up 4 bases; unmatched junction bases: 5. From germline, CDR1 is SGHAT and CDR2 FQNNGV. The CDR3 DNA is TGTGCCAGCAGCTTATGGGGGACAGGGGCCGGAAACACCATATATTTT. It yields the protein CASSLWGTGAGNTIYF. Together with reference TRBV11-2 and TRBJ1-3, the CDR3 gives the full variable domain: EAGVAQSPRYKIIEKRQSVAFWCNPISGHATLYWYQQILGQGPKLLIQFQNNGVVDDSQLPKDRFSAERLKGVDSTLKIQPAKLEDSAVYLCASSLWGTGAGNTIYFGEGSWLTVV.

V is TRBV10-2 and J is TRBJ2-7; D is unresolved. Germline values: CDR1 WSHSY, CDR2 SAAADI. V was cut by 0 bases and J by 7 bases, with 7 bases left in between. The CDR3 is 12 residues long. CDR3 in amino acids: CASSESWKEQYF. The DNA for the CDR3 is TGCGCCAGCAGTGAGTCGTGGAAAGAGCAGTACTTC.

This clone was observed a few times. The chain links TRBV5-8 to TRBJ1-1; tentatively, D is TRBD1 (6 bases). The length of the CDR3 is 14 residues. Germline V gene data show CDR1 as SGHTS and CDR2 as YDEGEE. V was trimmed by 0 bases and J by 4 bases, leaving 10 bases between them. The CDR3 region is CASSLGLGGTEAFF. The CDR3, as DNA: TGTGCCAGCAGCTTGGGCTTAGGGGGCACTGAAGCTTTCTTT.

The chain joins TRBV5-4 to TRBJ2-3; 9 nucleotides line up with TRBD1. From germline, CDR1 is SGHNT and CDR2 YYREEE (reference sequence). Losses at the gene ends were 7 bases for V and 2 bases for J; bases not matched to a gene: 11. There are 16 residues in the CDR3. CDR3 nucleotides: TGTGCCAGCGGCAACGACGGGACAGGGCTCACAGATACGCAGTATTTT. Amino acid sequence: CASGNDGTGLTDTQYF.

The chain combines TRBV9 with TRBJ2-2; 8 bases are shared with TRBD2. Germline CDR1 and CDR2: SGDLS and YYNGEE. The length of the CDR3 is 16 residues. Losses at the gene ends were 3 bases for V and 2 bases for J; bases not matched to a gene: 6. CDR3 in amino acids: CASSAWLAGNTGELFF. The CDR3 bases are TGTGCCAGCAGCGCCTGGCTAGCGGGTAACACCGGGGAGCTGTTTTTT.

This sequence joins TRBV7-9 and TRBJ2-5, with unresolved D. Trimming took 5 bases from V and 4 from J, leaving 11 bases between them. The CDR3 spans 13 residues. Germline V CDR1 and CDR2: SEHNR, FQNEAQ (reference sequence). CDR3 sequence: CASSHRARETQYF. The CDR3 coding sequence is TGTGCCAGCAGCCACCGGGCAAGAGAGACCCAGTACTTC.

This clone was counted a single time. The CDR3, as DNA: TGTGCCAGCAGCGTACGAGGACTAGCGGGATCAATGAATACGCAGTATTTT. This translates into CASSVRGLAGSMNTQYF. V is TRBV7-9 and J is TRBJ2-3, with 12 bases identical to TRBD2. CDR3 length equals 17 residues. Per germline, CDR1 SEHNR and CDR2 FQNEAQ (reference sequence). J lost 7 bases, V lost 5 bases, and 13 bases had no gene match.